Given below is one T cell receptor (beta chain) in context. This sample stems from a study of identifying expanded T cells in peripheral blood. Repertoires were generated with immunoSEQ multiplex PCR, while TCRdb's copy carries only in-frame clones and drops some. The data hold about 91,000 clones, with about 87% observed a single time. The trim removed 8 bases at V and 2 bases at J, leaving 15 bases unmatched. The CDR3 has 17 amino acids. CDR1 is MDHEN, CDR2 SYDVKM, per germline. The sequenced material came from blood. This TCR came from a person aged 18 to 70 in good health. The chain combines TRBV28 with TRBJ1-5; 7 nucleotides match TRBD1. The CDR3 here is CASGYAQGIFGNQPQHF. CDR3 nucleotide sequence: TGTGCCAGCGGTTATGCACAGGGGATCTTTGGCAATCAGCCCCAGCATTTT.